This T cell receptor beta chain was captured in a study of T cell repertoires in cytomegalovirus infection. Study information: Based on public TCR beta signatures, there were indications of CMV infection and of a matching HLA type. Study-level points and caveats: HLA-C-restricted CMV-specific TCR beta clonotypes were dominant in the ex vivo response. Of the TCR beta families, the public ones yielded a cumulative frequency that identified carriers of CMV plus the relevant HLA.

The CDR3 sequence is 12 residues long. Looked up from germline, CDR1 is SGHVS and CDR2 is FQNEAQ. The V and J ends lost 1 base and 14 bases respectively, with 12 bases between them. This clonotype appeared many times. What it recognizes is unknown. From the reads, TCRdb called clonotypes with MiXCR, one entry per CDR3 protein. The data contain 150,000 to 200,000 distinct CDR3 sequences, about an eighth of them singletons. The rearrangement joins TRBV7-8 to TRBJ2-1; TRBD1 is a possible D gene (5 bases). The TCR was taken from a human donor in good health (CMV status not recorded). Some clones in this sample may be carry-over from other donors' samples. Input material: PBMCs. This CDR3 reads CASSLGPLGEFF. The CDR3 DNA is TGTGCCAGCAGCTTAGGGCCCCTAGGGGAGTTCTTC.